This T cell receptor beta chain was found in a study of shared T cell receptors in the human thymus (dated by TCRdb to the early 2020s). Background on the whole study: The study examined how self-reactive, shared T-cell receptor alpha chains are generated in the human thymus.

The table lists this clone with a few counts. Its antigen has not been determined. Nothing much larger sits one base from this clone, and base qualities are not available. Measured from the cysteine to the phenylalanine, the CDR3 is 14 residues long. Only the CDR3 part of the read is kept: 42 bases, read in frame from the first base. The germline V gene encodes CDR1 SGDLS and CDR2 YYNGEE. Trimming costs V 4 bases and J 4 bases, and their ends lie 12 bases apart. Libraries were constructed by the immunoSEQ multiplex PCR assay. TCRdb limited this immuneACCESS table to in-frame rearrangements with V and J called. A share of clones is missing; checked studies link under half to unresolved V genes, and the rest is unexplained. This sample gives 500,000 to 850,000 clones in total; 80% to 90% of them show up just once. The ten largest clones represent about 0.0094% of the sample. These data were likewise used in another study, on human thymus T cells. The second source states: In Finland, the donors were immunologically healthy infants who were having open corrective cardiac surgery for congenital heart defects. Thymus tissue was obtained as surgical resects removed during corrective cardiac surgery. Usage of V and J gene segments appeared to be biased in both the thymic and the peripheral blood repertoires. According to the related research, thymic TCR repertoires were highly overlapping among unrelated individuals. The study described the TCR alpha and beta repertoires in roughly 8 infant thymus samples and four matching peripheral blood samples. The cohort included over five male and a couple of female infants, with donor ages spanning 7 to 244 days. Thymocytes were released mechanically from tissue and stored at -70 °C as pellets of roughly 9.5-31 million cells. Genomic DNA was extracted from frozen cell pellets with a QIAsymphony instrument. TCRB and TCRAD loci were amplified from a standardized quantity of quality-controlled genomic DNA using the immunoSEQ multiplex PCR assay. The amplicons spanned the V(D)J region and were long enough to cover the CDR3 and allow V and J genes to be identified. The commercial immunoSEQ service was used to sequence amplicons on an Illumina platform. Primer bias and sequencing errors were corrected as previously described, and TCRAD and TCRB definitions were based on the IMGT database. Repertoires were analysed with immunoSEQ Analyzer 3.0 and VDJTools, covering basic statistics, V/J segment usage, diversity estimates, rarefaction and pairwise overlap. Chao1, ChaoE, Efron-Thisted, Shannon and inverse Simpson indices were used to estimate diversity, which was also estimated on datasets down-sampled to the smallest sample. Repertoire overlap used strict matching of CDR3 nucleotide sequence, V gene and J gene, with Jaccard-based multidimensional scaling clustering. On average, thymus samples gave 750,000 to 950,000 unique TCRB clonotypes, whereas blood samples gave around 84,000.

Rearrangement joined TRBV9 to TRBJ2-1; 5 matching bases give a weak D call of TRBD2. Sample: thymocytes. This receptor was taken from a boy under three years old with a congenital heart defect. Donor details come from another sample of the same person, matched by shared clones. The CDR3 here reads CASSIGLPYNEQFF. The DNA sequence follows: TGTGCCAGCAGCATCGGACTCCCTTACAATGAGCAGTTCTTC.